These 21 T cell receptor beta chains share one sample of origin, sequenced in a study of T-cell reconstitution after alpha-beta-depleted transplantation in children. The library targeted TCRbeta and was prepared with unique molecular identifiers. TCRdb re-called the PCR reads with MiXCR, one entry per CDR3 protein. In the table there are about 200,000 distinct CDR3 sequences, roughly 15% of which are singletons. Sequences were derived from PBMCs from the stem cell graft donor, sampled from the stem cell graft. The source of these receptors is a human donor who donated a stem cell graft to a child with acute lymphoblastic leukemia.

Many counts were recorded for this clonotype. The CDR3 here is CASSSPQVTGEYGYTF. CDR3 coding DNA: TGCGCCAGCAGCTCCCCTCAGGTGACAGGGGAATATGGCTACACCTTC. The V and J genes are TRBV5-1 and TRBJ1-2, with 8 nucleotides matching TRBD1. Germline assignment: CDR1 SGHRS and CDR2 YFSETQ. The CDR3 is 16 amino acids. V was clipped by 3 bases and J by 5 bases; unmatched bases: 12.

The V call is TRBV2, the J call TRBJ1-1; D is unclear. The V end lost 0 bases, the J end lost 2 bases, and 4 bases lay between the germline ends. CDR3 length equals 13 residues. CDR1 is SNHLY, CDR2 FYNNEI, per germline. DNA of the CDR3: TGTGCCAGCAGTGAAGCAGTCAACACTGAAGCTTTCTTT. Residues: CASSEAVNTEAFF.

This clonotype showed up many times. The rearrangement links TRBV10-3 to TRBJ2-2; D is undetermined. V gave up 4 bases and J gave up 1 base, with 7 bases separating them. The CDR3 is 14 residues long. Germline V gives CDR1 ENHRY, CDR2 SYGVKD. The chain's CDR3 is CAISVVGNTGELFF. CDR3 sequence (DNA): TGTGCCATCAGTGTGGTCGGGAACACCGGGGAGCTGTTTTTT.

This clonotype was recorded many times. V gene TRBV18 combines with J gene TRBJ1-6, with a weak D call TRBD1 (5 bases). Germline assignment: CDR1 KGHSH and CDR2 LQKENI. This CDR3 spans 13 amino acids. V was trimmed by 1 base and J by 8 bases, leaving 6 bases between them. This CDR3 reads CASSPLGDSPLHF. CDR3 in DNA: TGTGCCAGCTCACCACTGGGGGATTCACCCCTCCACTTT.

This clonotype was picked up many times. The chain joins TRBV12-3 or TRBV12-4 to TRBJ1-2, with TRBD1 as a possible D gene (5 bases). The V gene lost 5 bases and the J gene lost 2 bases, with 9 bases spanning the gap. The CDR3 sequence is 13 residues long. The chain's CDR3 is CASSRDQNYGYTF. The CDR3 nucleotides are TGTGCCAGCAGTCGGGACCAAAACTATGGCTACACCTTC.

This clonotype was detected only a few times. The DNA for the CDR3 is TGTGCCTGGAGGCAGGGGGCTCACACCGGGGAGCTGTTTTTT. This gives the protein CAWRQGAHTGELFF. The genes are TRBV30 and TRBJ2-2; 8 nucleotides match TRBD1. Germline CDR1 and CDR2: GTSNPN and SVGIG (reference sequence). The CDR3 covers 14 residues. V shed 3 bases and J 3 bases; nucleotides not matched to a gene: 3.

This clonotype was recorded at least ten times. The gene calls are TRBV12-3 or TRBV12-4 and TRBJ2-5; 7 bases are shared with TRBD1. This CDR3 is 13 amino acids long. The junction had 3 bases not matched to a gene; V was cut back by 6 bases and J by 2 bases. CDR3 residues: CASRRGQQETQYF. The CDR3, as DNA: TGTGCCAGCAGAAGGGGACAGCAAGAGACCCAGTACTTC.

This clonotype was seen repeatedly, ten times or more. The chain carries TRBV13 and TRBJ2-3; unclear D gene. With 2 bases removed from V and 0 bases from J, the gap between germline ends came to 9 bases. Germline CDR1 is PRHDT and CDR2 is FYEKMQ (reference sequence). The CDR3 is made up of 15 amino acids. This CDR3 is CASSLMVTSTDTQYF. The CDR3, as DNA: TGTGCCAGCAGCTTAATGGTCACTAGCACAGATACGCAGTATTTT.

This clonotype was counted many times. The chain has TRBV7-9 and TRBJ2-3, with D perhaps matching TRBD1 or TRBD2 (5 bases each). V was cut by 5 bases and J by 4 bases, with 13 bases left in between. In germline, CDR1 is SEHNR, CDR2 FQNEAQ (reference sequence). The CDR3 length is 14 residues. In nucleotides, the CDR3 is TGTGCCAGCAGCCCCTCAGGGACCGCAGATACGCAGTATTTT. The encoded protein is CASSPSGTADTQYF. The full variable domain, in which reference TRBV7-9 and TRBJ2-3 provide the parts outside the CDR3, is DTGVSQNPRHKITKRGQNVTFRCDPISEHNRLYWYRQTLGQGPEFLTYFQNEAQLEKSRLLSDRFSAERPKGSFSTLEIQRTEQGDSAMYLCASSPSGTADTQYFGPGTRLTVL.

This clonotype was seen a handful of times. One end of the junction varies from germline; a read error may be responsible. This chain uses TRBV2 with TRBJ2-4, with TRBD1 matching 10 bases. Per the germline V gene, CDR1 is SNHLY and CDR2 is FYNNEI. This CDR3 has 14 residues. Written as DNA, the CDR3 is TGTGCCAGCACGGGACAGGGGCCAGTCAACAGTCAGTACTTC. Protein product: CASTGQGPVNSQYF.

This clonotype was recorded at least ten times. The genes are TRBV7-8 and TRBJ2-7, with 10 bases lining up with TRBD1. V lost 5 bases, J lost 3 bases, and 10 bases stayed unmatched. Germline-derived CDR1 and CDR2 are SGHVS and FQNEAQ. The CDR3 spans 16 residues. Here the CDR3 DNA reads TGTGCCAGCAGCCGTGGACAGGGGGGGATTTTCTACGAGCAGTACTTC. Translation: CASSRGQGGIFYEQYF.

Many counts were recorded for this clonotype. The V gene is TRBV11-2, the J gene TRBJ1-2; TRBD1 agrees at 12 bases. V shed 1 base and J 8 bases; nucleotides not matched to a gene: 11. Per the germline V gene, CDR1 is SGHAT and CDR2 is FQNNGV. The CDR3 spans 17 residues. The CDR3 bases are TGTGCCAGCAGCTTAGTCGTCGGGACAGGGGGCGCTCGGGGCTACACCTTC. This encodes CASSLVVGTGGARGYTF.

The rearrangement joins TRBV11-1 to TRBJ2-4; no definite D call. This CDR3 is built from 14 residues. The V end lost 5 bases, the J end lost 3 bases, and 11 bases lay between the germline ends. Germline CDR1 reads SGHAT; CDR2 reads FQDESV (reference sequence). CDR3 loop: CASSHRRGKNIQYF. The CDR3 DNA reads TGTGCCAGCAGCCACCGGAGAGGCAAAAACATTCAGTACTTC.

Turning to this clonotype: A much larger clone lies a single base off, so this may be a read error. The chain has TRBV5-1 and TRBJ2-7; TRBD1 aligns across 10 bases. CDR1 and CDR2 (germline): SGHRS, YFSETQ. The CDR3 is made up of 15 amino acids. The CDR3 DNA reads TGCGCCAGCAGCCCCCGGGACAGGGGAGACTACGAGCAGTGCTTC. Translated, it gives CASSPRDRGDYEQCF.

This clonotype was detected many times. V and J are TRBV5-1 and TRBJ2-2, with 8 bases identical to TRBD1. The CDR3 is 18 amino acids. Trimming cost V 0 bases and J 5 bases; bases outside gene matches: 12. Per germline, CDR1 SGHRS and CDR2 YFSETQ. The CDR3 is CASSLESDGTGGTGELFF. In DNA, the CDR3 is TGCGCCAGCAGCTTGGAGTCCGACGGGACAGGTGGTACCGGGGAGCTGTTTTTT.

This clonotype was observed many times. The chain employs TRBV6-2 or TRBV6-3 and TRBJ2-7; TRBD2 aligns across 9 bases. This CDR3 is built from 15 residues. The trim removed 5 bases at V and 2 bases at J, leaving 7 bases unmatched. CDR1 MNHEY and CDR2 SVGEGT come from the germline V gene. CDR3 bases: TGTGCCAGCAGTCCACAGACTAGCGGCCCCTACGAGCAGTACTTC. Translating it yields CASSPQTSGPYEQYF.

CDR3 protein: CASSIGGRYEQFF. The CDR3 DNA sequence: TGTGCCAGCAGTATAGGGGGCCGTTATGAGCAGTTCTTC. The rearrangement joins TRBV27 to TRBJ2-1; TRBD1 agrees at 7 bases. Looked up from germline, CDR1 is MNHEY and CDR2 is SMNVEV (reference sequence). The length of the CDR3 is 13 residues. V lost 5 bases to trimming and J lost 8 bases; unmatched junction nucleotides: 6.

J is TRBJ1-1 and V is TRBV12-5, with a tentative D call TRBD1 (6 bases). This CDR3 contains 15 residues. V was trimmed by 1 base and J by 2 bases, leaving 11 bases between them. The germline gives CDR1 LGHNT, CDR2 FRNRAP. The CDR3 DNA sequence: TGTGCTAGTGGTTTGGACCGACAGGCCAACACTGAAGCTTTCTTT. This encodes CASGLDRQANTEAFF.

The chain joins TRBV12-3 or TRBV12-4 to TRBJ1-1, with a possible D match to TRBD1 (6 bases). Deletions cut 3 bases from V and 0 bases from J, with 11 bases between. The CDR3 length is 15 residues. CDR3 in amino acids: CASSFRDTLNTEAFF. CDR3 sequence (DNA): TGTGCCAGCAGTTTCAGGGACACGCTGAACACTGAAGCTTTCTTT.

This clonotype was recorded at least ten times. CDR3: CSARLAAQETQYF. For the CDR3, the DNA is TGCAGTGCTAGGCTAGCGGCTCAAGAGACCCAGTACTTC. J is TRBJ2-5 and V is TRBV20-1; 7 bases map to TRBD2. This CDR3 has 13 residues. Per germline, CDR1 DFQATT and CDR2 SNEGSKA (reference sequence). V lost 3 bases, J lost 2 bases, and 3 bases stayed unmatched.

The table lists this clonotype with many counts. The chain joins TRBV4-2 to TRBJ2-4; the match to TRBD2 covers 9 bases. CDR3 length: 16 amino acids. Germline trimming cut 2 bases from V and 0 bases from J; bases unmatched to any gene: 2. Per germline, CDR1 LGHNA and CDR2 YNFKEQ. The CDR3 reads CASSQTSGLAKNIQYF. The CDR3 DNA is TGTGCCAGCAGCCAAACTAGCGGGTTAGCCAAAAACATTCAGTACTTC.